This is a list of T cell receptor beta chains from one sample in a study of cytomegalovirus exposure and HLA in healthy donors. Repertoires were generated with immunoSEQ multiplex PCR, while TCRdb's copy carries only in-frame clones and drops some. The sample lists a few hundred thousand clones, nearly 90% occurring once. Sample: PBMCs. The receptors come from a woman in her late teens or twenties in good health and CMV-seronegative. Each CDR3 is given with its conserved first and last residue. The D gene is left open where the match is weak. Rows may omit the clone size; those that give it use once, few, many or a size class.

abundance | j_gene | d_gene | v_gene | len | CDR3nt | CDR3aa
. | TRBJ1-1 | . | TRBV7-8 | 12 | TGTGCCAGCAGTTTCTGGGGGGGGGAAGCTTTCTTT | CASSFWGGEAFF
. | TRBJ1-2 | TRBD1 | TRBV25-1 | 13 | TGTGCCAGCAGGGGGACAGGGACCTATGGCTACACCTTC | CASRGTGTYGYTF
. | TRBJ2-2 | TRBD1 | TRBV19 | 16 | TGTGCCAGTAGTCGCGATGGACAGGGGTACACCGGGGAGCTGTTTTTT | CASSRDGQGYTGELFF
. | TRBJ1-1 | . | TRBV5-1 | 14 | TGCGCCAGCAGCCCCAGGCAGGGCTACACTGAAGCTTTCTTT | CASSPRQGYTEAFF
. | TRBJ2-2 | . | TRBV9 | 16 | TGTGCCAGCAGCCCAACAGAGAACCCGAACACCGGGGAGCTGTTTTTT | CASSPTENPNTGELFF
once | TRBJ1-1 | TRBD1 | TRBV27 | 16 | TGTGCCAGCAGTTTCACCCGCGGACAGGGAACCCTTTCCCCTCTATTT | CASSFTRGQGTLSPLF
. | TRBJ1-1 | TRBD1 | TRBV29-1 | 13 | TGCAGCGTTCACAGGGGGGCTGACACTGAAGCTTTCTTT | CSVHRGADTEAFF
. | TRBJ1-1 | . | TRBV5-1 | 16 | TGCGCCAGCAGCTACGGAGGAGGCCGCATGAACACTGAAGCTTTCTTT | CASSYGGGRMNTEAFF
. | TRBJ2-2 | TRBD2 | TRBV2 | 16 | TGTGCCAGCAGCCCTCCTAGCGGGGGGACTACCGGGGAGCTGTTTTTT | CASSPPSGGTTGELFF
once | TRBJ1-1 | . | TRBV5-1 | 14 | TGCGCCAGCAGTACCGGACAGTCTAACACTGAAGCTTTCTTT | CASSTGQSNTEAFF
. | TRBJ2-7 | TRBD2 | TRBV30 | 13 | TGTGCCTGGAGTGCGGGGGGGATTGGCGAGCAGTACTTC | CAWSAGGIGEQYF
. | TRBJ2-5 | TRBD2 | TRBV7-8 | 18 | TGTGCCAGCAGCTTAGCACTAGCGGGGGGGTCGGTACAAGAGACCCAGTACTTC | CASSLALAGGSVQETQYF
. | TRBJ1-6 | . | TRBV28 | 15 | TGTGCCAGCAGTCCCGCGACAGTTTATAATTCACCCCTCCACTTT | CASSPATVYNSPLHF
. | TRBJ1-1 | . | TRBV29-1 | 14 | TGCAGCGTTCAAAGGGAGCCGGTCAACACTGAAGCTTTCTTT | CSVQREPVNTEAFF
. | TRBJ2-7 | TRBD2 | TRBV7-2 | 15 | TGTGCCAGCTCCTTGGGAGCGGGGGGTACCTACGAGCAGTACTTC | CASSLGAGGTYEQYF
many | TRBJ1-2 | . | TRBV5-1 | 13 | TGCGCCAGCAGCTTGGAGCGGCGCTATGGCTACACCTTC | CASSLERRYGYTF
. | TRBJ1-2 | . | TRBV28 | 13 | TGTGCCAGCAGCTGGGACAATAACTATGGCTACACCTTC | CASSWDNNYGYTF
. | TRBJ2-3 | TRBD1 | TRBV7-9 | 15 | TGTGCCAGCAGGTCAAATTCAGGGGGTGTCGATACGCAGTATTTT | CASRSNSGGVDTQYF